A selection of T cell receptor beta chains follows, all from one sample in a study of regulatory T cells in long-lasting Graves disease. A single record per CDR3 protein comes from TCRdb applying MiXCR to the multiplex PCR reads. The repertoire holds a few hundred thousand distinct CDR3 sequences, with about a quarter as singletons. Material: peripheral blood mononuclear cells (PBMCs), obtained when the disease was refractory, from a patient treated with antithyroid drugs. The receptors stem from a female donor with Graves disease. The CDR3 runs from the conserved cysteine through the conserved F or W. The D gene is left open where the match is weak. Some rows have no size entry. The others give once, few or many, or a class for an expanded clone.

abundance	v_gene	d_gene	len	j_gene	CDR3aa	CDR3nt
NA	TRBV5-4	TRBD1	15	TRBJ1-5	CASRITGGGNQPQHF	TGCGCCAGCAGGATAACAGGGGGGGGCAATCAGCCCCAGCATTTT
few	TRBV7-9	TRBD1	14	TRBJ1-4	CASSHRGTNEKLFF	TGTGCCAGCAGCCACAGGGGAACTAATGAAAAACTGTTTTTT
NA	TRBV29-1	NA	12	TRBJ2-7	CSVRDGLYEQYF	TGCAGCGTCCGGGACGGGCTCTACGAGCAGTACTTC
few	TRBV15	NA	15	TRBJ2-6	CATSRDLSGANVLTF	TGTGCCACCAGCAGAGATCTCTCTGGGGCCAACGTCCTGACTTTC
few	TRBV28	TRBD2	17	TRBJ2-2	CASSPRLVSGRIGELFF	TGTGCCAGCTCCCCTCGACTGGTTAGCGGGAGGATCGGGGAGCTGTTTTTT
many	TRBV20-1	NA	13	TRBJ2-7	CSARDSAGWEQYF	TGCAGTGCTAGAGATTCAGCGGGCTGGGAGCAGTACTTC
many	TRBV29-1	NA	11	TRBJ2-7	CSVTDLGEQYF	TGCAGCGTCACGGACTTGGGCGAGCAGTACTTC
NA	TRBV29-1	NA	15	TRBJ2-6	CSVEGRGAGANVLTF	TGCAGCGTTGAGGGGAGAGGGGCTGGGGCCAACGTCCTGACTTTC
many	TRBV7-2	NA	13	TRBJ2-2	CASSLAVTGELFF	TGTGCCAGCAGCTTAGCGGTCACCGGGGAGCTGTTTTTT
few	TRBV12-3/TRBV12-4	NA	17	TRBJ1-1	CASRDTPGPSGNTEAFF	TGTGCCAGCAGGGATACTCCCGGGCCCAGTGGGAACACTGAAGCTTTCTTT
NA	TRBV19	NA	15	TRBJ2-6	CASSIISSGANVLTF	TGTGCCAGTAGTATAATCAGCTCTGGGGCCAACGTCCTGACTTTC
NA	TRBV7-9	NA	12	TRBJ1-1	CASRNRVSEAFF	TGTGCCAGCCGTAACAGGGTGTCTGAAGCTTTCTTT
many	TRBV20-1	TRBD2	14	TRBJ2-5	CSATGGVSQETQYF	TGCAGTGCTACTGGGGGGGTTTCTCAAGAGACCCAGTACTTC
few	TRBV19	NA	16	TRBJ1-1	CATRSPGRVMNTEAFF	TGTGCCACCCGATCCCCAGGCAGGGTGATGAACACTGAAGCTTTCTTT
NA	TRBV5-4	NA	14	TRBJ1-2	CASSLGGNNYGYAF	TGTGCCAGCAGCTTGGGGGGGAATAACTATGGCTACGCCTTC
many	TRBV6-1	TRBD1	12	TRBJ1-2	CASSGTVYGYTF	TGTGCCAGCAGCGGGACAGTCTATGGCTACACCTTC
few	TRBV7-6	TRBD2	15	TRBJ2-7	CASSPRLAEPYEQYF	TGTGCCAGCAGCCCGAGACTAGCTGAACCCTACGAGCAGTACTTC
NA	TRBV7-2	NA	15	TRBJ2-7	CASSPNTGRLKEQYF	TGTGCCAGCAGCCCAAACACGGGACGGCTTAAAGAGCAGTACTTC
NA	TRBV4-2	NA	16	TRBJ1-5	CASSQVSYSPNQPQHF	TGTGCCAGCAGCCAAGTCTCATATTCACCTAATCAGCCCCAGCATTTT
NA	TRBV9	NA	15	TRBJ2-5	CASSVEGLGGETQYF	TGTGCCAGCAGCGTAGAGGGGCTAGGTGGAGAGACCCAGTACTTC
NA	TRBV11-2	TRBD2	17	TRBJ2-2	CASSSFFSGRGSGELFF	TGTGCCAGCAGCTCGTTTTTTAGCGGGAGGGGTAGCGGGGAGCTGTTTTTT
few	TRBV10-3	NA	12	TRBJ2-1	CAISARDNEQFF	TGTGCCATCAGTGCGCGGGACAATGAGCAGTTCTTC
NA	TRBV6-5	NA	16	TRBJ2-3	CASSYTTTASTDTQYF	TGTGCCAGCAGTTATACCACAACTGCTAGCACAGATACGCAGTATTTT
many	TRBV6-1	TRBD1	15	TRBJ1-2	CASSTDRTGGHGYTF	TGTGCCAGCAGTACTGATCGGACAGGGGGCCATGGCTACACCTTC
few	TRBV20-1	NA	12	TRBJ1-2	CSARGGLSGYTF	TGCAGTGCTAGAGGAGGGCTGAGTGGCTACACCTTC
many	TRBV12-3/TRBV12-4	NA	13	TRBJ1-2	CASSATPNYGYTF	TGTGCCAGCAGTGCCACCCCTAACTATGGCTACACCTTC
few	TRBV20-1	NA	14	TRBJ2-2	CSASPDANTGELFF	TGCAGTGCTAGTCCCGATGCCAACACCGGGGAGCTGTTTTTT
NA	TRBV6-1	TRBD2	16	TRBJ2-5	CASRKGAGRSQETQYF	TGTGCCAGCAGGAAGGGAGCGGGAAGGTCGCAAGAGACCCAGTACTTC
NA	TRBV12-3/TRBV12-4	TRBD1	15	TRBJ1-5	CASRLQGTEKQPQHF	TGTGCCAGCAGATTACAGGGGACGGAGAAACAGCCCCAGCATTTT
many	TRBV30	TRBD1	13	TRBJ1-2	CAWGDRPNYGYTF	TGTGCCTGGGGGGACAGACCTAACTATGGCTACACCTTC
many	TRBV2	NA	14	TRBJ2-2	CASRDRRNTGELFF	TGTGCCAGCAGAGACAGGAGGAACACCGGGGAGCTGTTTTTT
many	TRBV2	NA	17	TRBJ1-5	CASRQGTAHGLNQPQHF	TGTGCCAGCAGGCAAGGGACTGCCCATGGCCTCAATCAGCCCCAGCATTTT
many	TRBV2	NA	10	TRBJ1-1	CASSGREAFF	TGTGCCAGCAGTGGGCGTGAAGCTTTCTTT
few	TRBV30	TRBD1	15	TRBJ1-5	CAWSFWDSRNQPQHF	TGTGCCTGGAGTTTTTGGGACAGTAGAAATCAGCCCCAGCATTTT
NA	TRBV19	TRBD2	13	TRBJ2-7	CASSSGRAFEQYF	TGTGCCAGTAGTAGCGGGAGGGCCTTCGAGCAGTACTTC
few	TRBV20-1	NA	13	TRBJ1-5	CSAKPGGNQPQHF	TGCAGTGCTAAACCAGGGGGCAATCAGCCCCAGCATTTT
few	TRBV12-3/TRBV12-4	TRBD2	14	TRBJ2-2	CASIAGIYTGELFF	TGTGCCAGCATAGCGGGAATATACACCGGGGAGCTGTTTTTT
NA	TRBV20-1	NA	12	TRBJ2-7	CSARPQGYEQYF	TGCAGTGCTAGACCGCAAGGCTACGAGCAGTACTTC
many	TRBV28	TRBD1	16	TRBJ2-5	CASSYTGQGGQETQYF	TGTGCCAGCAGTTATACCGGACAGGGAGGTCAGGAGACCCAGTACTTC
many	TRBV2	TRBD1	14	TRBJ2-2	CASKGQANTGELFF	TGTGCCAGCAAGGGACAGGCGAACACCGGGGAGCTGTTTTTT
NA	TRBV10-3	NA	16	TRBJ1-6	CAIRDSGTRSGSPLHF	TGTGCCATCAGAGATTCCGGGACACGGTCTGGTTCACCCCTCCACTTT
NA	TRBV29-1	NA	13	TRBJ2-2	CSVVAVSTGELFF	TGCAGCGTTGTTGCGGTCTCCACCGGGGAGCTGTTTTTT
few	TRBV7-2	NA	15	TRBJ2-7	CASSLIGGQIYEQYF	TGTGCCAGCAGTTTGATCGGGGGCCAGATTTACGAGCAGTACTTC
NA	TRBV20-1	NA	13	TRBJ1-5	CSAQGESNQPQHF	TGCAGTGCTCAGGGAGAAAGCAATCAGCCCCAGCATTTT
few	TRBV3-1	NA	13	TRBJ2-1	CASSPPSRYEQFF	TGTGCCAGCAGCCCCCCGTCCCGTTATGAGCAGTTCTTC